The subject of this entry is one T cell receptor (beta chain). What it binds is not known. Time point reported: newly diagnosed GD, antithyroid drugs for less than 3 months. PBMC RNA was the source of the TCR library. Combining iRepertoire HTBI primers with Arm-PCR of CDR3 regions, the authors built TCR beta libraries. MiXCR was run by TCRdb on the multiplex PCR reads, yielding one entry per CDR3 protein. The sample shows a few hundred thousand distinct CDR3 sequences, 16% of them seen only once. This entry comes from a study of regulatory T cells in long-lasting Graves disease. Study conclusions and caveats: Among persistent patients, a larger number of public clonotypes were shared (approximately 3,000) than among newly diagnosed patients (about 950).

Trimming at V came to 6 bases and at J to 2 bases, leaving 7 bases not matched to a gene. The CDR3 extends over 16 amino acids. Germline V gene data show CDR1 as SGHAT and CDR2 as FQNNGV. The sample was also reused in another study, on T cells in Graves' hyperthyroidism and ophthalmopathy.

This TCR derives from a man aged 35 to 55 with Graves disease. This rearrangement joins TRBV11-2 to TRBJ2-3; 11 bases fit TRBD2. Sequenced material: peripheral blood mononuclear cells (PBMCs), taken at new diagnosis, from a patient treated with antithyroid drugs. The CDR3 bases are TGTGCCAGCAGTTCCCGACTAGCGGGGAACACAGATACGCAGTATTTT. Its translation is CASSSRLAGNTDTQYF.